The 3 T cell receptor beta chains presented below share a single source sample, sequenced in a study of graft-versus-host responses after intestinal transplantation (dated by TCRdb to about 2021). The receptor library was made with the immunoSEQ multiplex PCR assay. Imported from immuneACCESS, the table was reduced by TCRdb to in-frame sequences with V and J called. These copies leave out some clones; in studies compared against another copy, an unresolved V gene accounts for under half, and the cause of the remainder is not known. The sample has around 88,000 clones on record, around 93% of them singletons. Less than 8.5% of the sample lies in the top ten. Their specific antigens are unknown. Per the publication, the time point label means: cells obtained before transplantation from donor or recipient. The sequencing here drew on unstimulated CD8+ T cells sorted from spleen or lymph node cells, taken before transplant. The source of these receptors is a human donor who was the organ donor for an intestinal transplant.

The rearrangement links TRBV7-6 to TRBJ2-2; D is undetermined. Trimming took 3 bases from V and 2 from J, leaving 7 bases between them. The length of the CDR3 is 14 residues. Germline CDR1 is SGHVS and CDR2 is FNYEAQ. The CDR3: CASSFERNTGELFF. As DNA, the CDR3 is TGTGCCAGCAGCTTTGAGAGAAACACCGGGGAGCTGTTTTTT.

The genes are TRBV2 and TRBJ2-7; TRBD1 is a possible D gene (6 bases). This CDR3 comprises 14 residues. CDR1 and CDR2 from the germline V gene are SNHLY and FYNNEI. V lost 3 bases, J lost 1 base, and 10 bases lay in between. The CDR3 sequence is CASSEGAGSYEQYF. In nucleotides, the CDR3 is TGTGCCAGCAGTGAGGGGGCAGGATCCTACGAGCAGTACTTC.

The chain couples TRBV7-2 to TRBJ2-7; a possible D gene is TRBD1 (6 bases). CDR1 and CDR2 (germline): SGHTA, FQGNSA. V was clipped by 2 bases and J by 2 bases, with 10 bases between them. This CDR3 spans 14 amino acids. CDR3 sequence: CASSLIGDTYEQYF. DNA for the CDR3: TGTGCCAGCAGCTTAATAGGGGACACCTACGAGCAGTACTTC.